These 27 T cell receptor beta chains were sequenced from one sample in a study of T cell changes during pregnancy in multiple sclerosis. Sequenced by immunoSEQ multiplex PCR; TCRdb stores in-frame clones only, minus some. In the table there are some 93,000 clones, 90% to 95% of which are singletons. The sequences come from peripheral blood, collected after pregnancy. The receptor source for this set is a female donor in good health, enrolled as a control in a pregnancy study.

The gene calls are TRBV30 and TRBJ2-5; D unresolved. Germline V gene data show CDR1 as GTSNPN and CDR2 as SVGIG (reference sequence). The length of the CDR3 is 14 residues. The ends were cut back, 1 base at V and 7 bases at J, with 16 bases in the middle. This chain's CDR3 is CAWSGAGVLVTQYF. The CDR3 nucleotides are TGTGCCTGGAGTGGCGCCGGAGTCCTCGTGACCCAGTACTTC.

This chain links TRBV28 with TRBJ1-2; a weak D match, TRBD1 (5 bases). The CDR3 contains 15 residues. Trimming stripped 5 bases from V and 4 bases from J, with 17 bases between. CDR1 and CDR2 (germline): MDHEN, SYDVKM. The CDR3 protein is CASSGPWSGPYGYTF. CDR3 in DNA: TGTGCCAGCAGTGGGCCTTGGTCAGGGCCCTATGGCTACACCTTC.

The chain uses TRBV30 and TRBJ1-3, with D tentatively TRBD1 (5 bases). V gave up 4 bases and J gave up 8 bases, with 12 bases separating them. This CDR3 region has 12 residues. Germline V gene data show CDR1 as GTSNPN and CDR2 as SVGIG (reference sequence). The DNA of the CDR3 is TGTGCCTGGACAGGGATGGGTGACACCATATATTTT. It yields the protein CAWTGMGDTIYF.

The chain employs TRBV2 and TRBJ1-5, with 7 bases matching TRBD1. The CDR3 covers 17 residues. Germline values: CDR1 SNHLY, CDR2 FYNNEI. The junction had 8 bases not matched to a gene; V was cut back by 0 bases and J by 3 bases. For the CDR3, the DNA is TGTGCCAGCAGTGAAGCGCGATTGACAGGGAACAATCAGCCCCAGCATTTT. Residues: CASSEARLTGNNQPQHF.

V is TRBV6-6 and J is TRBJ1-3, with D hard to call. Deletions cut 8 bases from V and 3 bases from J, with 14 bases between. Per germline, CDR1 MNHNY and CDR2 SVGAGI (reference sequence). This CDR3 spans 14 amino acids. This CDR3 is CASGYFSGGNTIYF. As DNA, the CDR3 is TGTGCCAGCGGATATTTCTCGGGTGGAAACACCATATATTTT.

The rearrangement joins TRBV18 to TRBJ2-1; D possibly corresponds to TRBD2 (6 bases). Germline-derived CDR1 and CDR2 are KGHSH and LQKENI. The V and J ends lost 3 bases and 7 bases respectively, with 19 bases between them. This CDR3 comprises 16 residues. The CDR3 loop is CASSPNPTRGLNEQFF. The DNA of the CDR3 is TGTGCCAGCTCACCGAATCCCACTCGGGGACTGAATGAGCAGTTCTTC. Full variable domain (missing parts from reference TRBV18 and TRBJ2-1): NAGVMQNPRHLVRRRGQEARLRCSPMKGHSHVYWYRQLPEEGLKFMVYLQKENIIDESGMPKERFSAEFPKEGPSILRIQQVVRGDSAAYFCASSPNPTRGLNEQFFGPGTRLTVL.

The V and J genes are TRBV6-5 and TRBJ2-2; weak D call: TRBD1 (5 bases). The ends were cut back, 5 bases at V and 3 bases at J, with 7 bases in the middle. The length of the CDR3 is 13 residues. CDR1 and CDR2 from the germline V gene are MNHEY and SVGAGI. This chain's CDR3 is CASSQTDTGELFF. The CDR3 DNA is TGTGCCAGCAGTCAGACAGACACCGGGGAGCTGTTTTTT.

This clone is a singleton in its sample. This chain uses TRBV15 with TRBJ2-1; D is undetermined. CDR1 is LNHNV, CDR2 YYDKDF, per germline (reference sequence). The ends were cut back, 3 bases at V and 2 bases at J, with 20 bases in the middle. The CDR3 covers 18 residues. CDR3 in DNA: TGTGCCACCAGCAGGACACAACCCCATATTACAACCTACAATGAGCAGTTCTTC. Encoded protein: CATSRTQPHITTYNEQFF. The variable domain in full, with the rest retrieved from reference TRBV15 and TRBJ2-1, is DAMVIQNPRYQVTQFGKPVTLSCSQTLNHNVMYWYQQKSSQAPKLLFHYYDKDFNNEADTPDNFQSRRPNTSFCFLDIRSPGLGDTAMYLCATSRTQPHITTYNEQFFGPGTRLTVL.

The V call is TRBV9, the J call TRBJ2-3, with 12 bases aligning to TRBD2. In germline, CDR1 is SGDLS, CDR2 YYNGEE. The V segment lost 4 bases and the J segment 1 base; nucleotides outside the gene matches: 4. This CDR3 has 16 amino acids. The CDR3 bases are TGTGCCAGCAGCTCCCGACTAGCGGGGGGCACAGATACGCAGTATTTT. Its translation is CASSSRLAGGTDTQYF.

The chain employs TRBV27 and TRBJ2-2, with D unclear. CDR1 is MNHEY and CDR2 is SMNVEV in the germline V gene (reference sequence). The CDR3 loop spans 14 amino acids. Trimming cost V 3 bases and J 4 bases, with 9 bases left between them. The CDR3 loop reads CASSLLKPTGELFF. The CDR3 nucleotides read TGTGCCAGCAGTTTGTTGAAGCCCACCGGGGAGCTGTTTTTT.

This sequence joins TRBV6-1 and TRBJ2-2, with TRBD1 as a possible D gene (6 bases). Germline V lookup: CDR1 MNHNS, CDR2 SASEGT. There are 19 residues in the CDR3. V was clipped by 1 base and J by 3 bases, with 21 bases between them. CDR3 amino acids: CASSEVGRGLSSYTGELFF. In nucleotides, the CDR3 is TGTGCCAGCAGTGAAGTAGGCAGGGGTCTCTCCAGTTACACCGGGGAGCTGTTTTTT.

The chain has TRBV5-1 and TRBJ2-2, with 7 bases that match TRBD1. Germline CDR1 and CDR2: SGHRS and YFSETQ. Trimming cost V 2 bases and J 3 bases; bases outside gene matches: 10. The CDR3 is 17 amino acids. The CDR3 sequence: CASSFPEGQGDTGELFF. In DNA form, the CDR3 reads TGCGCCAGCAGCTTTCCCGAGGGGCAGGGGGACACCGGGGAGCTGTTTTTT. Complete variable domain (other parts from reference TRBV5-1 and TRBJ2-2): KAGVTQTPRYLIKTRGQQVTLSCSPISGHRSVSWYQQTPGQGLQFLFEYFSETQRNKGNFPGRFSGRQFSNSRSEMNVSTLELGDSALYLCASSFPEGQGDTGELFFGEGSRLTVL.

The chain is built from TRBV23-1 and TRBJ2-5; 9 nucleotides match TRBD1. TRBV23-1 counts as an open reading frame of uncertain function. The CDR3 spans 16 residues. The V and J ends lost 4 bases and 4 bases, in that order; junction bases with no gene match: 10. The chain's CDR3 is CASSPPKGTGRETQYF. The CDR3 DNA sequence: TGCGCCAGCAGTCCCCCAAAGGGGACAGGGAGAGAGACCCAGTACTTC.

The chain is built from TRBV7-9 and TRBJ1-1, with D possibly matching TRBD1 (5 bases). Trimming removed 0 bases from V and 8 bases from J, with 10 bases in between. CDR1 and CDR2 (germline): SEHNR, FQNEAQ (reference sequence). The CDR3 covers 13 residues. The chain's CDR3 is CASSLAGGFEAFF. The CDR3 DNA sequence: TGTGCCAGCAGCTTAGCGGGGGGGTTCGAAGCTTTCTTT.

V usage is TRBV7-2 and J usage is TRBJ1-3; 7 bases line up with TRBD1. V dropped 3 bases and J dropped 6; count of bases not matched to a gene: 2. This CDR3 spans 13 amino acids. Germline V gene lookup returns CDR1 SGHTA and CDR2 FQGNSA. The CDR3 is CASSLEGANTIYF. In nucleotides, the CDR3 is TGTGCCAGCAGCTTGGAGGGGGCAAACACCATATATTTT.

This chain joins TRBV4-2 and TRBJ1-2; possibly TRBD1 for D (5 bases). V dropped 7 bases and J dropped 4 bases, with 19 bases sitting between them. The V gene's germline CDR1 is LGHNA and CDR2 YNFKEQ. This CDR3 spans 15 amino acids. CDR3 in amino acids: CASKDNQALSYGYTF. For the CDR3, the DNA is TGTGCCAGCAAGGACAACCAGGCCTTATCCTATGGCTACACCTTC.

The genes are TRBV27 and TRBJ2-2, with TRBD2 identical over 9 bases. The CDR3 covers 17 residues. The V gene end was trimmed by 3 bases and the J gene end by 7 bases; junction bases not matched to a gene: 12. Germline CDR1 is MNHEY and CDR2 is SMNVEV (reference sequence). The CDR3 sequence is CASSFSSGGSPGGELFF. CDR3 nucleotides: TGTGCCAGCAGTTTCTCGAGCGGGGGGTCTCCGGGCGGGGAGCTGTTTTTT.

The rearrangement links TRBV15 to TRBJ1-5; D unclear. Trimming stripped 5 bases from V and 5 bases from J, with 7 bases between. From germline, CDR1 is LNHNV and CDR2 YYDKDF (reference sequence). The CDR3 spans 12 residues. The chain's CDR3 is CATSGSYQPQHF. The CDR3 coding sequence is TGTGCCACCAGCGGGAGTTATCAGCCCCAGCATTTT.

This clone was seen once. The chain has TRBV6-1 and TRBJ1-2, with D perhaps TRBD1 (5 bases). This CDR3 is built from 15 residues. V was pared by 0 bases and J by 4 bases, with 12 bases between. Germline-derived CDR1 and CDR2 are MNHNS and SASEGT. CDR3 DNA sequence: TGTGCCAGCAGTGAAGCGGGGGGGGGAGCCTATGGCTACACCTTC. Translation gives CASSEAGGGAYGYTF.

The chain carries TRBV27 and TRBJ1-3; tentatively, D is TRBD1 (5 bases). This CDR3 spans 16 amino acids. V lost 2 bases and J lost 2, with 13 bases in between. The V gene's germline CDR1 is MNHEY and CDR2 SMNVEV (reference sequence). Here the CDR3 reads CASSLGRGSTGNTIYF. Written as DNA, the CDR3 is TGTGCCAGCAGTTTAGGGAGGGGTTCCACTGGAAACACCATATATTTT.

The gene calls are TRBV6-4 and TRBJ1-1, with unresolved D. The germline V gene encodes CDR1 MRHNA and CDR2 SNTAGT. The CDR3 has 14 amino acids. V lost 4 bases, J lost 6 bases, and 15 bases lay in between. CDR3 loop: CASSVSGGASEAFF. DNA of the CDR3: TGTGCCAGCAGTGTAAGTGGCGGAGCTTCTGAAGCTTTCTTT.

This clone has just one count. This chain joins TRBV9 and TRBJ2-1, with D perhaps TRBD2 (6 bases). V lost 0 bases to trimming and J lost 3 bases, with 16 bases between them. The CDR3 sequence is 17 residues long. Germline CDR1 reads SGDLS; CDR2 reads YYNGEE. As DNA, the CDR3 is TGTGCCAGCAGCGTAGAGAGGGACTTTTACGGCTACAATGAGCAGTTCTTC. Its protein is CASSVERDFYGYNEQFF.

On this clone itself: This specimen includes other DNA sequences encoding the same CDR3. The gene calls are TRBV10-3 and TRBJ2-5; TRBD1 aligns across 9 bases. This CDR3 has 14 amino acids. The germline V gene encodes CDR1 ENHRY and CDR2 SYGVKD. Trimming at V came to 6 bases and at J to 3 bases, leaving 5 bases not matched to a gene. The chain's CDR3 is CAIRPTGGEETQYF. In DNA, the CDR3 is TGTGCCATCAGGCCGACAGGGGGGGAAGAGACCCAGTACTTC.

The chain links TRBV7-3 to TRBJ2-3; TRBD1 matches 9 bases. Trimming at V came to 4 bases and at J to 5 bases, leaving 4 bases not matched to a gene. Germline lookup yields CDR1 SGHTA and CDR2 FQGTGA. The CDR3 runs to 14 residues. The CDR3 nucleotides are TGTGCCAGCAGCTCACAGGGGGCTGGAGATACGCAGTATTTT. Protein: CASSSQGAGDTQYF.

V usage is TRBV9 and J usage is TRBJ2-1, with a weak D call TRBD1 (6 bases). The V end was cut by 2 bases, the J end by 9 bases, with 12 bases between. The CDR3 consists of 13 residues. The germline V gene encodes CDR1 SGDLS and CDR2 YYNGEE. CDR3 residues: CASSVRTGSEQFF. The CDR3 DNA reads TGTGCCAGCAGCGTCCGCACAGGGTCTGAGCAGTTCTTC.

This clone was detected only once. The identical CDR3 is also encoded by other nucleotide sequences in the sample. The chain is built from TRBV6-5 and TRBJ2-7; perhaps TRBD2 as D (6 bases). The germline CDR1 and CDR2 sequences are MNHEY and SVGAGI. The CDR3 runs to 14 residues. The V gene lost 5 bases and the J gene lost 0 bases, with 11 bases spanning the gap. CDR3 bases: TGTGCCAGCAGTCCGGACTACTCCTCCTACGAGCAGTACTTC. This sequence encodes CASSPDYSSYEQYF.

The gene calls are TRBV15 and TRBJ1-2; 8 bases line up with TRBD1. Unmatched junction bases numbered 18, after V lost 4 bases and J lost 5 bases. CDR1 is LNHNV and CDR2 is YYDKDF in the germline V gene (reference sequence). The CDR3 totals 18 residues. The CDR3 sequence is CATSTPRDRRQSDYGYTF. CDR3 coding DNA: TGTGCCACCAGCACACCTAGGGACAGGAGGCAATCCGATTATGGCTACACCTTC. Based on the CDR3 plus reference TRBV15 and TRBJ1-2, the full variable domain is DAMVIQNPRYQVTQFGKPVTLSCSQTLNHNVMYWYQQKSSQAPKLLFHYYDKDFNNEADTPDNFQSRRPNTSFCFLDIRSPGLGDTAMYLCATSTPRDRRQSDYGYTFGSGTRLTVV.